One and the same sample provided the 9 T cell receptor beta chains below, sequenced in a study of Tregs in tolerant kidney transplant recipients. Sequenced by immunoSEQ multiplex PCR; TCRdb stores in-frame clones only, minus some. The sample holds tens of thousands of clones, roughly 93% seen once. Here the sequenced sample was CD4+ T cells from blood, taken before the transplant. The receptors originated from a human donor who received a combined kidney and bone marrow transplant.

The CDR3 DNA reads as TGCGCCAGCAGCTTGATGGGAGTAGAGACCCAGTACTTC. This gives the protein CASSLMGVETQYF. The chain uses TRBV5-1 and TRBJ2-5; the D gene is possibly TRBD2 (5 bases). The germline CDR1 and CDR2 sequences are SGHRS and YFSETQ. This CDR3 has 13 amino acids. With 1 base removed from V and 4 bases from J, the gap between germline ends came to 8 bases.

The chain has TRBV4-3 and TRBJ1-2, with no clear D. Trimming shortened V by 0 bases and J by 4 bases, and 12 bases separated the two germline ends. The germline CDR1 and CDR2 sequences are LGHNA and YSLEER. This CDR3 is 15 amino acids long. The CDR3 here is CASSQDESRTYGYTF. The CDR3 DNA is TGCGCCAGCAGCCAAGACGAGTCGCGAACCTATGGCTACACCTTC.

V gene TRBV11-2 combines with J gene TRBJ2-2; D is possibly TRBD1 (6 bases). This CDR3 region has 14 residues. Trimming took off 0 bases at V and 5 bases at J, with 7 bases between the two ends. Germline-derived CDR1 and CDR2 are SGHAT and FQNNGV. The CDR3 protein is CASSLDRGTGELFF. In DNA, the CDR3 is TGTGCCAGCAGCTTAGATAGGGGGACCGGGGAGCTGTTTTTT.

J is TRBJ2-7 and V is TRBV21-1; whether TRBD2, the table's D call, matches the DNA was not checked. TRBV21-1 is an annotated pseudogene. CDR3 length: 15 residues. CDR3 DNA sequence: TGTGCCAGCAGCAAAGATTCGAGGGCCCTCTACGAGCAGTACTTC. It yields the protein CASSKDSRALYEQYF.

V is TRBV7-9 and J is TRBJ2-7; 8 nucleotides line up with TRBD2. V lost 3 bases to trimming and J lost 4 bases; unmatched junction nucleotides: 5. The germline V gene has CDR1 SEHNR and CDR2 FQNEAQ (reference sequence). The CDR3 contains 14 residues. The chain's CDR3 is CASSFSSGPYEQYF. CDR3 in DNA: TGTGCCAGCAGCTTTTCTAGCGGGCCTTACGAGCAGTACTTC. Filled out from reference TRBV7-9 and TRBJ2-7, the complete variable domain reads DTGVSQNPRHKITKRGQNVTFRCDPISEHNRLYWYRQTLGQGPEFLTYFQNEAQLEKSRLLSDRFSAERPKGSFSTLEIQRTEQGDSAMYLCASSFSSGPYEQYFGPGTRLTVT.

J is TRBJ2-3 and V is TRBV5-6; no definite D call. CDR3 length: 14 residues. Trimming shortened V by 4 bases and J by 3 bases, and 12 bases separated the two germline ends. Germline CDR1 and CDR2: SGHDT and YYEEEE. The CDR3 nucleotides are TGTGCCAGCAGCATAGGAGCTGGGACAGATACGCAGTATTTT. Amino acid sequence: CASSIGAGTDTQYF.

V usage is TRBV5-1 and J usage is TRBJ1-1, with unresolved D. This CDR3 comprises 13 residues. V was cut by 4 bases and J by 1 base, with 8 bases left in between. Germline CDR1 is SGHRS and CDR2 is YFSETQ. CDR3 loop: CASSQNRNTEAFF. In DNA, the CDR3 is TGCGCCAGCAGCCAGAACAGGAACACTGAAGCTTTCTTT.

The rearrangement uses TRBV19 and TRBJ1-2; perhaps TRBD1 as D (5 bases). The V and J ends lost 1 base and 0 bases respectively, with 6 bases between them. CDR3 length equals 14 residues. From germline, CDR1 is LNHDA and CDR2 SQIVND (reference sequence). The CDR3 coding sequence is TGTGCCAGTAGTATAGGACAGACTAACTATGGCTACACCTTC. Translated: CASSIGQTNYGYTF.

This clone was found once. This chain uses TRBV28 with TRBJ1-6, with D unclear. The germline V gene encodes CDR1 MDHEN and CDR2 SYDVKM. The CDR3 consists of 15 residues. V was shortened by 7 bases and J by 0 bases, with 10 bases between the two germline ends. CDR3 in amino acids: CASIDSSSYNSPLHF. CDR3 sequence (DNA): TGTGCCAGCATTGACTCGAGCTCCTATAATTCACCCCTCCACTTT.